This TCR beta chain was captured in a study of T cells in localized non-small cell lung cancer. The assay was immunoSEQ multiplex PCR, and TCRdb's table has in-frame clones only and misses some. The sample contains around 26,000 clones, 75% to 90% of which appear only once. As concerns this clone: The target antigen is unknown.

The study, taken as a whole, reports: Median roughly 57 top-100 tumor clones were shared with paired adjacent lung. Uninvolved adjacent lung had more T cell clonality than any other tissue, topping tumor. Heterogeneity remains possible, as sequencing covered one tumor region only.

The CDR3 is made up of 13 amino acids. V lost 7 bases, J lost 1 base, and 7 bases lay in between. Germline CDR1 MNHNS, CDR2 SASEGT. This chain links TRBV6-1 with TRBJ2-2; D not resolved. This clonotype was obtained from an older female donor with stage II squamous cell lung carcinoma. Sequenced material: peripheral blood, taken before any cancer treatment. CDR3 protein: CASKYLNTGELFF. CDR3 nucleotides: TGTGCCAGCAAGTATCTGAACACCGGGGAGCTGTTTTTT.